The rows below give T cell receptor beta chains drawn from one sample of a study of T cell repertoires in cytomegalovirus infection. TCRdb re-called the reads with MiXCR, one entry per CDR3 protein. The table records roughly 250,000 distinct CDR3 sequences, 22% of them present only once. Sequencing was carried out using CD8+ T cells from PBMCs. The source is a human donor in good health (CMV status not recorded). Some clones in this sample may be carry-over from other donors' samples. Both conserved end residues are part of each CDR3. A D gene is named only where the DNA matches it firmly.

j_call,v_call,d_call,cdr3_aa
TRBJ2-7,TRBV20-1,NA,CSARGGHSYEQYF
TRBJ2-1,TRBV7-9,NA,CASSLGEGYSYNEQFF
TRBJ2-1,TRBV20-1,TRBD2,CSARTSGQSSYNEQFF
TRBJ1-1,TRBV7-9,NA,CASSLGRNEAFF
TRBJ2-7,TRBV7-9,NA,CASSLHGGEQYF
TRBJ2-7,TRBV7-2,NA,CASSLVFETGTHEQYF
TRBJ1-3,TRBV28,NA,CASRSRGSGNTIYF
TRBJ1-1,TRBV16,NA,CASSLINSLNTEAFF
TRBJ2-7,TRBV5-6,TRBD2,CASSLGTSGSYEQYF
TRBJ2-7,TRBV28,TRBD1,CASSLENPQDRQYEQYF
TRBJ2-1,TRBV20-1,NA,CSATSRDYSYNEQFF
TRBJ1-2,TRBV19,TRBD1,CASSYGQAHYGYTF
TRBJ2-7,TRBV7-8,NA,CASSLSAAVYEQYF
TRBJ1-2,TRBV7-9,TRBD1,CASSPVGTGGAFIRDYGYTF
TRBJ2-7,TRBV4-1,NA,CASSQEPANSYEQYF
TRBJ1-5,TRBV7-6,NA,CASSLGPLSNQPQHF
TRBJ2-2,TRBV28,TRBD1,CASETGTASTGELFF
TRBJ2-6,TRBV7-2,TRBD1,CASSLTGGAFSGANVLTF
TRBJ2-3,TRBV28,TRBD2,CASSLPSGGTDTQYF
TRBJ2-7,TRBV7-2,NA,CASSLARGLYEQYF
TRBJ1-5,TRBV12-3/TRBV12-4,NA,CASSLGTALPQHF
TRBJ2-7,TRBV12-3/TRBV12-4,NA,CASSSSGTTYEQYF
TRBJ2-1,TRBV4-1,TRBD2,CASSQAPAGGNHEQFF
TRBJ2-1,TRBV7-2,TRBD1,CASSLVRGQDEQFF
TRBJ2-5,TRBV12-5,NA,CASGLDPETQYF
TRBJ2-7,TRBV4-1,NA,CASSQSSTAGGPYEQYF
TRBJ2-2,TRBV7-8,TRBD1,CASAGGRTGELFF
TRBJ1-2,TRBV5-5,NA,CASSLEFRGRAYGYTF
TRBJ2-5,TRBV7-9,NA,CASSGGGETQYF
TRBJ1-1,TRBV19,TRBD1,CASSLWTGPEAFF
TRBJ1-1,TRBV28,TRBD1,CASRAGGYLNTEAFF
TRBJ1-1,TRBV7-2,TRBD1,CASSLGDSTNTEAFF
TRBJ1-1,TRBV20-1,TRBD1,CSAVLRRGPVEAFF
TRBJ1-1,TRBV28,NA,CASRLQNTEAFF
TRBJ2-5,TRBV13,TRBD2,CASSKGLADQETQYF
TRBJ2-1,TRBV7-9,NA,CASQGGDGGLNEQFF
TRBJ2-1,TRBV6-2/TRBV6-3,NA,CASRSTEAGQFF
TRBJ1-6,TRBV7-3,NA,CASSLTGGSPLHF
TRBJ1-2,TRBV20-1,NA,CSARGPLDSPYGYTF
TRBJ1-5,TRBV5-6,NA,CASSLAGARGNQPQHF
TRBJ1-5,TRBV30,NA,CAWSEAAQPQHF
TRBJ2-3,TRBV7-3,NA,CASSRPPYTDTQYF
TRBJ1-1,TRBV7-2,NA,CASSSGATEAFF
TRBJ1-6,TRBV2,NA,CASSEVGGWSVEGSYNSPLHF